This T cell receptor (beta chain) is from a study of identical twins. This clonotype came up a few times. One entry per CDR3 protein, called by TCRdb with MiXCR from the 5' RACE reads. The table includes hundreds of thousands of distinct CDR3 sequences, approximately 21% detected once. The CDR3 totals 14 residues. Trimming cost V 4 bases and J 5 bases, with 14 bases left between them. The same sample was also studied in work on T cells expressing NK-cell markers.

The sample was PBMCs. This TCR derives from a woman in her late teens or twenties in good health. This chain joins TRBV12-3 or TRBV12-4 and TRBJ2-5, with D uncertain. CDR3 sequence: CASSSRTEWETQYF. The CDR3 DNA follows: TGTGCCAGCAGTTCCCGGACGGAATGGGAGACCCAGTACTTC.